This T cell receptor beta chain was profiled in a study of blood T cell repertoires in COVID-19. CDR3 size: 15 residues. Trimming cost V 3 bases and J 0 bases, with 9 bases left between them. In germline, CDR1 is LNHDA, CDR2 SQIVND (reference sequence). Measured with immunoSEQ multiplex PCR; TCRdb has only the in-frame clones, and not every one. The profile shows around 200,000 clones, 84% of them singletons. In this sample, this clone turned up a few times. The sample was peripheral blood. This receptor was identified in a woman aged 80 or over with active or convalescent COVID-19. The rearrangement uses TRBV19 and TRBJ2-1; D call uncertain. Written as DNA, the CDR3 is TGTGCCAGTAGTATGGGCCAGAGCTCCTACAATGAGCAGTTCTTC. Encoded protein: CASSMGQSSYNEQFF.